The rows below give T cell receptor beta chains drawn from one sample of a study of blood T cell repertoires in COVID-19. Clones were sequenced by immunoSEQ multiplex PCR, and TCRdb holds only the in-frame ones, with some missing. The sample contains 97,000 or so clones, around 90% of which appear only once. The sequenced sample was peripheral blood. The receptors were gathered from a man aged 45-60 years with active COVID-19. The CDR3 runs from the conserved cysteine through the conserved F or W. Fields, in order: clone size, V gene, J gene, D gene, CDR3 protein, CDR3 DNA. A D gene is named only where the DNA matches it firmly. Not all rows give a size; the values are once, few, many and, for expanded clones, a class.

clone size: -; V gene: TRBV7-6; J gene: TRBJ2-1; D gene: TRBD2; CDR3 protein: CASSKLAGVHSYNEQFF; CDR3 DNA: TGTGCCAGCAGCAAACTAGCGGGGGTCCACTCCTACAATGAGCAGTTCTTC
clone size: -; V gene: TRBV7-9; J gene: TRBJ2-1; D gene: TRBD2; CDR3 protein: CASSRRGSGGARSYNEQFF; CDR3 DNA: TGTGCCAGCAGCCGGCGGGGTAGCGGGGGGGCCAGGTCCTACAATGAGCAGTTCTTC
clone size: -; V gene: TRBV5-5; J gene: TRBJ1-4; D gene: -; CDR3 protein: CASSLGGIGEKLFF; CDR3 DNA: TGTGCCAGCAGCTTGGGAGGGATAGGGGAAAAACTGTTTTTT
clone size: -; V gene: TRBV7-6; J gene: TRBJ2-7; D gene: -; CDR3 protein: CASSQEISYEQYF; CDR3 DNA: TGTGCCAGCAGCCAGGAAATCTCCTACGAGCAGTACTTC
clone size: -; V gene: TRBV6-4; J gene: TRBJ2-3; D gene: -; CDR3 protein: CASGAGHTDTQYF; CDR3 DNA: TGTGCCAGCGGGGCAGGTCACACAGATACGCAGTATTTT
clone size: -; V gene: TRBV27; J gene: TRBJ2-4; D gene: TRBD1; CDR3 protein: CASSLVYRGAAKNIQYF; CDR3 DNA: TGTGCCAGCAGTTTAGTTTACAGGGGGGCGGCCAAAAACATTCAGTACTTC
clone size: -; V gene: TRBV7-9; J gene: TRBJ2-7; D gene: -; CDR3 protein: CASSLTSQGLEYF; CDR3 DNA: TGTGCCAGCAGCCTGACTAGCCAGGGGTTGGAGTACTTC
clone size: -; V gene: TRBV14; J gene: TRBJ2-1; D gene: -; CDR3 protein: CASRSTASSYNEQFF; CDR3 DNA: TGTGCCAGCAGATCGACAGCGAGCTCCTACAATGAGCAGTTCTTC
clone size: once; V gene: TRBV2; J gene: TRBJ1-2; D gene: -; CDR3 protein: CASAAAFVANYGYTF; CDR3 DNA: TGTGCCAGCGCCGCCGCCTTTGTAGCTAACTATGGCTACACCTTC
clone size: -; V gene: TRBV4-2; J gene: TRBJ1-2; D gene: -; CDR3 protein: CASSQDPGYGYTF; CDR3 DNA: TGTGCCAGCAGCCAAGATCCAGGGTATGGCTACACCTTC
clone size: -; V gene: TRBV6-2/TRBV6-3; J gene: TRBJ1-2; D gene: -; CDR3 protein: CASSTLRGDYGYTF; CDR3 DNA: TGTGCCAGCAGTACCCTCAGGGGCGACTATGGCTACACCTTC
clone size: -; V gene: TRBV6-5; J gene: TRBJ1-1; D gene: -; CDR3 protein: CASSYIGGTEAFF; CDR3 DNA: TGTGCCAGCAGTTACATTGGAGGCACTGAAGCTTTCTTT
clone size: -; V gene: TRBV6-5; J gene: TRBJ2-7; D gene: -; CDR3 protein: CASSQGRAVNYEQYF; CDR3 DNA: TGTGCCAGCAGTCAGGGGAGGGCGGTGAACTACGAGCAGTACTTC